The present T cell receptor beta chain was sequenced within a study of cytomegalovirus exposure and HLA in healthy donors. The PCR ran on 60 Vbeta and 13 Jbeta primers. Profiled with immunoSEQ multiplex PCR; TCRdb holds only in-frame clones, not every one. The data contain approximately 120,000 clones, around 77% of them singletons. This clone was detected a few times. The sequence came from a man aged 40-50 years in good health and CMV-seropositive. The sequenced sample was PBMCs.

The CDR3 sequence: CASSELFSGANVLTF. The CDR3, as DNA: TGTGCCAGCAGTGAACTCTTTTCTGGGGCCAACGTCCTGACTTTC. The V and J genes are TRBV6-1 and TRBJ2-6; D unclear. Deletions cut 2 bases from V and 1 base from J, with 6 bases between. CDR1 and CDR2 (germline): MNHNS, SASEGT. The CDR3 is made up of 15 amino acids.